What follows are 17 T cell receptor beta chains derived from one specimen sequenced in a study of blood T cell repertoires in COVID-19. Clones were sequenced by immunoSEQ multiplex PCR, and TCRdb holds only the in-frame ones, with some missing. The repertoire includes roughly 200,000 clones, approximately 90% of them detected once, and around a tenth sits in the top ten. Sequences were obtained from PBMCs or T cells enriched from blood (not recorded which). The receptors come from a man aged 18-30 years with acute COVID-19.

The V call is TRBV5-1, the J call TRBJ2-7; 15 bases are shared with TRBD2. The CDR3 totals 16 residues. Germline CDR1 and CDR2: SGHRS and YFSETQ. After removal of 4 bases from V and 6 bases from J, the junction contained 8 bases not matched to a gene. The CDR3 is CASSVGTSGRTGEQYF. The CDR3 nucleotides read TGCGCCAGCAGCGTCGGGACTAGCGGGAGGACGGGCGAGCAGTACTTC.

The rearrangement links TRBV23-1 to TRBJ2-1; 7 bases fit TRBD1. TRBV23-1 is given ORF status, its function remaining uncertain. The length of the CDR3 is 17 residues. J gave up 0 bases and V 6 bases, and 11 bases lay outside the gene matches. The DNA for the CDR3 is TGCGCCAGCAGGAGCTTACCCCGGGACAGCTCCTACAATGAGCAGTTCTTC. This encodes CASRSLPRDSSYNEQFF.

A few counts support this clone. V usage is TRBV25-1 and J usage is TRBJ2-3; D call uncertain. The CDR3 consists of 16 residues. Germline values: CDR1 MGHDK, CDR2 SYGVNS. V dropped 6 bases and J dropped 3 bases, with 19 bases sitting between them. The CDR3 reads CASSERVDSVTDTQYF. CDR3 in DNA: TGTGCCAGCAGCGAACGGGTCGATAGTGTAACAGATACGCAGTATTTT.

The V gene is TRBV28, the J gene TRBJ1-5, with TRBD1 as a possible D gene (6 bases). CDR3 length equals 19 residues. Germline loops: CDR1 MDHEN, CDR2 SYDVKM. Trimming cost V 5 bases and J 4 bases, with 27 bases left between them. The CDR3 reads CASSPRRRGGSNSNQPQHF. The CDR3 nucleotides read TGTGCCAGCAGTCCCCGGCGGCGGGGGGGCTCGAATTCGAATCAGCCCCAGCATTTT.

This rearrangement joins TRBV12-3 or TRBV12-4 to TRBJ2-7; D is unclear. CDR3 length: 12 amino acids. V lost 5 bases and J lost 3, with 8 bases in between. The CDR3 nucleotides read TGTGCCAGCAGTATCGACAACTACGAGCAGTACTTC. Its protein product is CASSIDNYEQYF.

This chain connects TRBV19 to TRBJ2-3, with TRBD2 matching over 12 bases. V lost 10 bases to trimming and J lost 3 bases; unmatched junction nucleotides: 8. CDR1 is LNHDA and CDR2 is SQIVND in the germline V gene (reference sequence). The CDR3 covers 15 residues. Here the CDR3 DNA reads TGTGCCACTAGACTAGCGGGAGCGGGGACAGATACGCAGTATTTT. Its protein is CATRLAGAGTDTQYF. The variable domain in full, completed from reference TRBV19 and TRBJ2-3, reads DGGITQSPKYLFRKEGQNVTLSCEQNLNHDAMYWYRQDPGQGLRLIYYSQIVNDFQKGDIAEGYSVSREKKESFPLTVTSAQKNPTAFYLCATRLAGAGTDTQYFGPGTRLTVL.

The gene calls are TRBV2 and TRBJ2-1; D is unresolved. V gave up 6 bases and J gave up 5 bases, with 8 bases separating them. This CDR3 contains 12 residues. Germline V gives CDR1 SNHLY, CDR2 FYNNEI. The CDR3 sequence: CASRGLDNEQFF. The CDR3 coding sequence is TGTGCCAGCAGGGGCTTGGACAATGAGCAGTTCTTC.

The rearrangement joins TRBV18 to TRBJ1-1, with D maybe TRBD1 (5 bases). CDR3 length equals 18 residues. V was shortened by 1 base and J by 0 bases, with 18 bases between the two germline ends. Germline V gene data show CDR1 as KGHSH and CDR2 as LQKENI. The CDR3 here is CASSPLFLRQPMNTEAFF. The CDR3 DNA follows: TGTGCCAGCTCACCACTCTTTCTGCGACAGCCTATGAACACTGAAGCTTTCTTT.

V is TRBV9 and J is TRBJ1-3; D remains unclear. Trimming left V 4 bases short and J 3 bases short, with 8 bases between. This CDR3 is 13 amino acids long. CDR1 is SGDLS and CDR2 is YYNGEE in the germline V gene. CDR3: CASSPISGNTIYF. CDR3 bases: TGTGCCAGCAGCCCGATCAGTGGAAACACCATATATTTT.

The gene calls are TRBV30 and TRBJ1-4; tentatively, D is TRBD1 (6 bases). Looked up from germline, CDR1 is GTSNPN and CDR2 is SVGIG (reference sequence). Trimming removed 3 bases from V and 3 bases from J, with 14 bases in between. The CDR3 extends over 15 amino acids. The CDR3 spells CAWSPRGMANEKLFF. CDR3 nucleotide sequence: TGTGCCTGGAGCCCAAGGGGGATGGCTAATGAAAAACTGTTTTTT.

This sequence joins TRBV28 and TRBJ2-5; D is unresolved. The CDR3 is 13 amino acids. CDR1 is MDHEN and CDR2 is SYDVKM in the germline V gene. V lost 6 bases and J lost 5, with 13 bases in between. The CDR3 loop reads CASRIPSGETQYF. In nucleotides, the CDR3 is TGTGCCAGCAGAATACCCTCCGGGGAGACCCAGTACTTC.

The genes are TRBV6-6 and TRBJ2-2; D is undetermined. The CDR3 totals 14 residues. V was pared by 0 bases and J by 8 bases, with 10 bases between. CDR1 is MNHNY and CDR2 is SVGAGI in the germline V gene (reference sequence). DNA for the CDR3: TGTGCCAGCAGTTACTCGAACGCGGAAGGGGAGCTGTTTTTT. Translated: CASSYSNAEGELFF.

This chain links TRBV6-5 with TRBJ1-2; D uncertain. The germline V gene has CDR1 MNHEY and CDR2 SVGAGI. With 2 bases removed from V and 5 bases from J, the gap between germline ends came to 9 bases. The CDR3 is 13 amino acids. The CDR3 DNA follows: TGTGCCAGCAGTTACGGTGGAGTTTATGGCTACACCTTC. It encodes CASSYGGVYGYTF.

The V gene is TRBV3-1 (or the pseudogene TRBV3-2), the J gene TRBJ2-7, with D perhaps matching TRBD2 (5 bases). V gave up 0 bases and J gave up 7 bases, with 22 bases separating them. This CDR3 spans 17 amino acids. The germline V gene encodes CDR1 LGHDT and CDR2 YNNKEL (reference sequence). In nucleotides, the CDR3 is TGTGCCAGCAGCCAAGAATATTCCGACGGAGGCCCCGGGGAGCAGTACTTC. Its protein is CASSQEYSDGGPGEQYF.

V usage is TRBV27 and J usage is TRBJ2-7; 11 bases map to TRBD2. CDR1 MNHEY and CDR2 SMNVEV come from the germline V gene (reference sequence). The ends lost 3 bases at V and 3 bases at J; junction bases unmatched: 4. The CDR3 is 15 amino acids. The CDR3: CASSLSLAGVYEQYF. CDR3 coding DNA: TGTGCCAGCAGTTTGTCACTAGCGGGAGTCTACGAGCAGTACTTC.

This chain links TRBV30 with TRBJ1-2; 7 positions match TRBD1. Per the germline V gene, CDR1 is GTSNPN and CDR2 is SVGIG (reference sequence). V shed 0 bases, J shed 0 bases, and the junction held 10 bases outside the gene matches. CDR3 length: 17 amino acids. For the CDR3, the DNA is TGTGCCTGGAGTGTAATTAGGGACAGCCCGGCTAACTATGGCTACACCTTC. Encoded protein: CAWSVIRDSPANYGYTF.

The chain is built from TRBV6-2 or TRBV6-3 and TRBJ2-1, with 9 bases identical to TRBD1. V was clipped by 3 bases and J by 2 bases; unmatched bases: 5. Germline assignment: CDR1 MNHEY and CDR2 SVGEGT. The CDR3 is 16 amino acids. CDR3 in DNA: TGTGCCAGCAGTTATCCGACAGGGGGAACCTACAATGAGCAGTTCTTC. It yields the protein CASSYPTGGTYNEQFF.